The 21 T cell receptor beta chains below come from one sample, sequenced in a study of shared T cell receptors in the human thymus. Some clones are missing from TCRdb's copy, which holds only in-frame ones; the method was immunoSEQ multiplex PCR. The profile shows 700,000 or so clones, 80% to 90% of them singletons. This sample was also put to use in a study of human thymus T cells.

Source material: thymocytes. The receptors were sampled from a girl under three years old with a congenital heart defect.

This sequence joins TRBV6-6 and TRBJ1-6; D gene uncertain. Trimming took off 7 bases at V and 10 bases at J, with 11 bases between the two ends. CDR1 is MNHNY, CDR2 SVGAGI, per germline (reference sequence). CDR3 length: 12 amino acids. The CDR3 protein is CASMREKSPLHF. CDR3 sequence (DNA): TGTGCCAGCATGAGGGAGAAATCACCCCTCCACTTT.

The CDR3 bases are TGCAGCGTTGATGCAGGGACTAACTATGGCTACACCTTC. It is translated as CSVDAGTNYGYTF. The chain employs TRBV29-1 and TRBJ1-2, with D tentatively TRBD1 (5 bases). V lost 3 bases to trimming and J lost 0 bases, with 8 bases between them. The germline V gene encodes CDR1 SQVTM and CDR2 ANQGSEA. The CDR3 is 13 residues long. Using reference TRBV29-1 and TRBJ1-2 for the parts outside the CDR3, the full variable domain is SAVISQKPSRDICQRGTSLTIQCQVDSQVTMMFWYRQQPGQSLTLIATANQGSEATYESGFVIDKFPISRPNLTFSTLTVSNMSPEDSSIYLCSVDAGTNYGYTFGSGTRLTVV.

The rearrangement links TRBV28 to TRBJ1-1; possibly TRBD1 for D (5 bases). This CDR3 contains 15 residues. Germline CDR1 reads MDHEN; CDR2 reads SYDVKM. V was cut by 0 bases and J by 3 bases, with 11 bases left in between. The DNA for the CDR3 is TGTGCCAGCAGTTTATGGACAGTCCCGGACACTGAAGCTTTCTTT. Translating it yields CASSLWTVPDTEAFF.

Here the CDR3 reads CASSEVRVDQPQHF. The CDR3 DNA follows: TGTGCCAGCAGTGAGGTCAGGGTAGATCAGCCCCAGCATTTT. The V call is TRBV2, the J call TRBJ1-5; TRBD1 might be the D (5 bases). V was pared by 3 bases and J by 5 bases, with 11 bases between. CDR1 is SNHLY and CDR2 is FYNNEI in the germline V gene. The CDR3 loop spans 14 amino acids.

As DNA, the CDR3 is TGTGCCACCAGCAGAACAAAAACCGGGACAGTCGCCAATGAGCAGTTCTTC. Amino acid sequence: CATSRTKTGTVANEQFF. The genes are TRBV15 and TRBJ2-1; TRBD1 matches at 7 bases. This CDR3 contains 17 residues. CDR1 and CDR2 from the germline V gene are LNHNV and YYDKDF (reference sequence). After removal of 2 bases from V and 6 bases from J, the junction contained 13 bases not matched to a gene.

V usage is TRBV5-5 and J usage is TRBJ2-1, with 9 bases identical to TRBD2. J lost 2 bases, V lost 1 base, and 4 bases had no gene match. Germline values: CDR1 SGHKS, CDR2 YYEKEE (reference sequence). CDR3 length equals 16 residues. CDR3 sequence reads: CASSLSGGGAYNEQFF. DNA for the CDR3: TGTGCCAGCAGCTTGAGTGGCGGGGGGGCCTACAATGAGCAGTTCTTC. The full variable domain, in which reference TRBV5-5 and TRBJ2-1 provide the parts outside the CDR3, is DAGVTQSPTHLIKTRGQQVTLRCSPISGHKSVSWYQQVLGQGPQFIFQYYEKEERGRGNFPDRFSARQFPNYSSELNVNALLLGDSALYLCASSLSGGGAYNEQFFGPGTRLTVL.

This clone was observed a single time. The CDR3 here is CASSRPGQVSGELFF. Here the CDR3 DNA reads TGTGCCAGCAGTCGACCGGGACAGGTTTCTGGGGAGCTGTTTTTT. This rearrangement joins TRBV4-2 to TRBJ2-2, with 8 nucleotides matching TRBD1. V dropped 6 bases and J dropped 8; count of bases not matched to a gene: 11. CDR3 length: 15 amino acids. Germline assignment: CDR1 LGHNA and CDR2 YNFKEQ.

The rearrangement joins TRBV19 to TRBJ1-1; D possibly corresponds to TRBD1 (6 bases). The germline V and J ends were trimmed by 4 bases and 0 bases, with 12 bases remaining between them. CDR1 LNHDA and CDR2 SQIVND come from the germline V gene (reference sequence). This CDR3 region has 15 residues. The CDR3 DNA sequence: TGTGCCAGTAGTACACAGGGCCTAATGAACACTGAAGCTTTCTTT. Protein product: CASSTQGLMNTEAFF.

The chain has TRBV6-1 and TRBJ1-2, with no clear D. In germline, CDR1 is MNHNS, CDR2 SASEGT. The CDR3 length is 15 residues. Deletions cut 7 bases from V and 2 bases from J, with 17 bases between. In nucleotides, the CDR3 is TGTGCCAGCAAGGTCAGAAGGGAGCGGAACTATGGCTACACCTTC. This sequence encodes CASKVRRERNYGYTF.

The J gene is TRBJ1-6, the V gene TRBV4-3; 7 bases match TRBD1. V was pared by 1 base and J by 8 bases, with 5 bases of the junction left unmatched. The CDR3 is 15 residues long. CDR1 LGHNA and CDR2 YSLEER come from the germline V gene. The CDR3 reads CASSQGEGADSPLHF. CDR3 bases: TGCGCCAGCAGCCAAGGAGAGGGGGCAGATTCACCCCTCCACTTT.

The chain combines TRBV2 with TRBJ2-3; TRBD2 matches at 12 bases. Germline V lookup: CDR1 SNHLY, CDR2 FYNNEI. V gave up 3 bases and J gave up 2 bases; unmatched junction bases: 9. The CDR3 consists of 18 residues. The CDR3 spells CASSDYTSGGLTTDTQYF. CDR3 DNA: TGTGCCAGCAGTGACTATACTAGCGGGGGGCTGACCACAGATACGCAGTATTTT.

In its sample, this clone was seen once. The V gene is TRBV7-2, the J gene TRBJ2-5; a possible D gene is TRBD1 (5 bases). The germline CDR1 and CDR2 sequences are SGHTA and FQGNSA. The germline V and J ends were trimmed by 4 bases and 1 base, with 19 bases remaining between them. The CDR3 has 17 residues. The CDR3: CASSSGGQGKTQETQYF. The DNA of the CDR3 is TGTGCCAGCAGCTCCGGTGGGCAGGGAAAGACCCAAGAGACCCAGTACTTC.

Remarks on this clone: Compared with germline, one end of the junction differs, possibly owing to a read error. This chain connects TRBV5-6 to TRBJ2-7, with D tentatively TRBD1 (5 bases). The CDR3 length is 16 residues. The germline V gene has CDR1 SGHDT and CDR2 YYEEEE. For the CDR3, the DNA is TGTGCCAGCACCCAAGGACACGTCCCAAGCTCCTATGAGCAGTACTTC. The encoded protein is CASTQGHVPSSYEQYF.

This clone was seen only once. This chain connects TRBV7-2 to TRBJ2-5; D is perhaps TRBD1 (7 bases). The DNA matches TRBJ2-7 better at its end, which makes the J call doubtful. The CDR3 has 15 residues. Germline V gene lookup returns CDR1 SGHTA and CDR2 FQGNSA. The CDR3 DNA reads TGTGCCAGCAGCCCACCGACAGGGAGGTCCTACGAGCAGTACTTC. Its protein product is CASSPPTGRSYEQYF.

The V call is TRBV27, the J call TRBJ2-5; tentatively, D is TRBD2 (6 bases). Germline V gives CDR1 MNHEY, CDR2 SMNVEV (reference sequence). The CDR3 totals 16 residues. V lost 0 bases and J 1 base, leaving 12 bases between the germline ends. The CDR3 is CASSLSNGGLQETQYF. CDR3 nucleotide sequence: TGTGCCAGCAGTTTATCGAATGGGGGACTCCAAGAGACCCAGTACTTC.

This chain joins TRBV4-3 and TRBJ2-3; 10 nucleotides line up with TRBD2. The CDR3 is 22 residues long. From germline, CDR1 is LGHNA and CDR2 YSLEER. The V segment lost 0 bases and the J segment 4 bases; nucleotides outside the gene matches: 22. CDR3: CASSQDPNRLAGGRGVSDTQYF. The CDR3 DNA is TGCGCCAGCAGCCAAGACCCCAACCGACTAGCGGGTGGGAGAGGAGTCTCAGATACGCAGTATTTT.

The V call is TRBV7-9, the J call TRBJ1-2; D is ambiguous. The V and J ends lost 3 bases and 7 bases respectively, with 3 bases between them. The CDR3 is 10 residues long. Germline CDR1 is SEHNR and CDR2 is FQNEAQ (reference sequence). In DNA, the CDR3 is TGTGCCAGCAGCTTCGGTGGCTACACCTTC. It yields the protein CASSFGGYTF.

Only a few counts were recorded for this clone. The chain carries TRBV4-1 and TRBJ2-7, with 7 positions matching TRBD1. The CDR3 spans 14 residues. CDR1 MGHRA and CDR2 YSYEKL come from the germline V gene. With V trimmed by 3 bases and J by 1 base, 3 bases remained unmatched. CDR3 sequence reads: CASSHRQGSYEQYF. As DNA, the CDR3 is TGCGCCAGCAGCCACCGACAGGGTTCCTACGAGCAGTACTTC.

This chain joins TRBV4-1 and TRBJ1-2; possibly TRBD1 for D (5 bases). CDR3 size: 19 residues. V lost 0 bases and J 4 bases, leaving 24 bases between the germline ends. CDR1 MGHRA and CDR2 YSYEKL come from the germline V gene. The CDR3 region is CASSQESGTGEMIPYGYTF. Here the CDR3 DNA reads TGCGCCAGCAGCCAAGAATCTGGAACAGGAGAGATGATCCCCTATGGCTACACCTTC.

The chain recombines TRBV6-1 with TRBJ2-5, with 7 bases that match TRBD2. The CDR3 loop spans 12 amino acids. After removal of 6 bases from V and 6 bases from J, the junction contained 4 bases not matched to a gene. Germline values: CDR1 MNHNS, CDR2 SASEGT. CDR3: CASRTSLKTQYF. CDR3 coding DNA: TGTGCCAGCAGGACTAGCTTAAAGACCCAGTACTTC.

The V call is TRBV5-6, the J call TRBJ2-1; D may be TRBD2 (7 bases). Looked up from germline, CDR1 is SGHDT and CDR2 is YYEEEE. The CDR3 loop spans 17 amino acids. V was shortened by 4 bases and J by 8 bases, with 25 bases between the two germline ends. The CDR3 nucleotides are TGTGCCAGCAGCCCACGAGGGGGGGGTACCCCGTCTTATGAGCAGTTCTTC. This codes for CASSPRGGGTPSYEQFF.